A single sample gave rise to the 21 T cell receptor beta chains below, sequenced in a study of post-analysis software for immune sequencing data. Study observations and caveats: Elevated frequency relative to controls characterized roughly 5 TRBV segments in patients, TRBV5-6, TRBV5-1 and TRBV20-1 among them.

Unique molecular identifiers had been added to the TCR beta cDNA libraries. TCRdb used MiXCR to reprocess the PCR reads, holding one entry per CDR3 protein. In the table there are roughly 700,000 distinct CDR3 sequences, 25% to 30% of which are singletons. No cognate antigen is known for these TCRs. Sequences were obtained from blood. The receptors here all came from a girl between 10 and 17 years old with multiple sclerosis.

This sequence joins TRBV24-1 and TRBJ2-5; D is possibly TRBD2 (5 bases). This CDR3 spans 16 amino acids. Germline V gives CDR1 KGHDR, CDR2 SFDVKD. V was shortened by 4 bases and J by 5 bases, with 19 bases between the two germline ends. The chain's CDR3 is CATSEPPLESEETQYF. The CDR3 DNA is TGTGCCACCAGTGAACCCCCACTAGAGTCTGAGGAGACCCAGTACTTC.

V is TRBV4-1 and J is TRBJ1-6, with D hard to call. The CDR3 contains 15 residues. Germline V gene data show CDR1 as MGHRA and CDR2 as YSYEKL. V gave up 4 bases and J gave up 4 bases, with 11 bases separating them. The CDR3 DNA reads TGCGCCAGCAGCCCTTCGGATCCGTATAATTCACCCCTCCACTTT. The encoded protein is CASSPSDPYNSPLHF.

The sample holds a few counts of this clonotype. This may stem from a read error, because a much larger clone lies one nucleotide away. The chain is built from TRBV3-1 and TRBJ2-3; D is unclear. The CDR3 is 14 amino acids. Per germline, CDR1 LGHDT and CDR2 YNNKEL (reference sequence). V dropped 0 bases and J dropped 0 bases, with 4 bases sitting between them. The CDR3 spells CASSQELSTDTQYF. CDR3 nucleotides: TGTGCCAGCAGCCAAGAACTGAGCACAGATACGCAGTATTTT.

This clonotype turned up a few times. The V gene is TRBV5-1, the J gene TRBJ2-3; perhaps TRBD1 as D (6 bases). CDR3 length: 16 residues. Trimming cost V 1 base and J 0 bases, with 12 bases left between them. The germline gives CDR1 SGHRS, CDR2 YFSETQ. The CDR3 loop is CASSLSGQTSTDTQYF. The CDR3 coding sequence is TGCGCCAGCAGCTTGTCAGGACAGACAAGCACAGATACGCAGTATTTT.

The rearrangement joins TRBV24-1 to TRBJ2-3; TRBD1 aligns across 7 bases. Looked up from germline, CDR1 is KGHDR and CDR2 is SFDVKD. Germline trimming cut 7 bases from V and 11 bases from J; bases unmatched to any gene: 11. CDR3 length equals 13 residues. CDR3 nucleotides: TGTGCCACCAGCCCAATCGACAGGGCCCAGCAGTATTTT. Translating gives CATSPIDRAQQYF.

For this clonotype: This may arise from a read error, as a much more abundant clone is one base away. The V gene is TRBV12-3 or TRBV12-4, the J gene TRBJ2-6; D might be TRBD1 (7 bases). The CDR3 is 15 amino acids. Trimming stripped 5 bases from V and 3 bases from J, with 11 bases between. The CDR3 sequence: CASSPQGGGANVLTF. CDR3 nucleotide sequence: TGTGCCAGCAGTCCGCAGGGGGGTGGGGCCAACGTCCTGACTTTC.

This clonotype turned up a few times. V gene TRBV14 combines with J gene TRBJ2-7; TRBD1 is a possible D gene (6 bases). CDR3 size: 15 residues. The germline V gene has CDR1 SGHDN and CDR2 FVKESK. The V gene lost 0 bases and the J gene lost 2 bases, with 11 bases spanning the gap. CDR3 region: CASSQDDRIPYEQYF. The CDR3 bases are TGTGCCAGCAGCCAAGACGACAGGATTCCCTACGAGCAGTACTTC.

This sequence joins TRBV7-2 and TRBJ2-1, with 9 bases that match TRBD1. Trimming cost V 5 bases and J 8 bases; bases outside gene matches: 13. There are 16 residues in the CDR3. The germline V gene encodes CDR1 SGHTA and CDR2 FQGNSA. The CDR3 sequence is CASSRNRGRNNYEQFF. The CDR3 nucleotides read TGTGCCAGCAGCCGCAACAGGGGGCGAAATAACTATGAGCAGTTCTTC.

The V and J genes are TRBV6-1 and TRBJ2-5, with 7 bases lining up with TRBD2. V gave up 2 bases and J gave up 2 bases; unmatched junction bases: 11. There are 17 residues in the CDR3. Per the germline V gene, CDR1 is MNHNS and CDR2 is SASEGT. The chain's CDR3 is CASSEWPRRGIQETQYF. CDR3 nucleotides: TGTGCCAGCAGTGAATGGCCTCGGCGGGGGATACAAGAGACCCAGTACTTC.

This clonotype has a single count. The chain joins TRBV7-9 to TRBJ1-4, with TRBD1 identical over 9 bases. The ends lost 2 bases at V and 8 bases at J; junction bases unmatched: 6. CDR3 size: 15 residues. Germline loops: CDR1 SEHNR, CDR2 FQNEAQ (reference sequence). The CDR3 spells CASSLWGQGYEKLFF. The CDR3 region has the DNA TGTGCCAGCAGCTTATGGGGACAGGGATACGAAAAACTGTTTTTT.

This clonotype occurred many times. This CDR3 is CASRADGAYNEQFF. CDR3 in DNA: TGTGCCAGCAGGGCGGACGGCGCCTACAATGAGCAGTTCTTC. The rearrangement uses TRBV6-5 and TRBJ2-1; no firm D call. Trimming removed 6 bases at V and 2 bases at J, with 11 bases between. The length of the CDR3 is 14 residues. Germline CDR1 MNHEY, CDR2 SVGAGI.

V gene TRBV12-3 or TRBV12-4 combines with J gene TRBJ1-4; the D gene is possibly TRBD1 (6 bases). CDR3 length: 17 residues. With 6 bases removed from V and 4 bases from J, the gap between germline ends came to 21 bases. CDR3 in amino acids: CASRRRGAQQGNEKLFF. The CDR3 region has the DNA TGTGCCAGCAGACGCCGAGGGGCTCAACAGGGTAATGAAAAACTGTTTTTT.

The chain links TRBV7-6 to TRBJ1-2; 8 bases match TRBD1. Germline CDR1 SGHVS, CDR2 FNYEAQ. The CDR3 covers 16 residues. The J segment lost 7 bases and the V segment lost 5 bases, leaving 15 bases of the junction unmatched. CDR3 residues: CASSATDRGPLRGYTF. The CDR3 nucleotides read TGTGCCAGCAGCGCGACCGACAGGGGCCCCTTGCGTGGCTACACCTTC.

The chain combines TRBV9 with TRBJ2-2; no clear D gene. V was pared by 4 bases and J by 0 bases, with 10 bases between. This CDR3 has 15 amino acids. CDR1 and CDR2 from the germline V gene are SGDLS and YYNGEE. The CDR3 spells CASSSTPTNTGELFF. The CDR3 DNA reads as TGTGCCAGCAGCTCCACGCCTACGAACACCGGGGAGCTGTTTTTT.

This clonotype was observed a handful of times. The chain has TRBV7-2 and TRBJ1-1; 7 bases align to TRBD1. Trimming at V came to 5 bases and at J to 4 bases, leaving 10 bases not matched to a gene. The CDR3 extends over 15 amino acids. Germline-derived CDR1 and CDR2 are SGHTA and FQGNSA. As DNA, the CDR3 is TGTGCCAGCAGCAAACAACCGGGACAGCCCACTGAAGCTTTCTTT. Translation gives CASSKQPGQPTEAFF.

The V gene is TRBV2, the J gene TRBJ1-2, with D unclear. V was shortened by 1 base and J by 7 bases, with 13 bases between the two germline ends. Germline values: CDR1 SNHLY, CDR2 FYNNEI. The CDR3 contains 14 residues. CDR3 loop: CASSEGWRSGGYTF. CDR3 sequence (DNA): TGTGCCAGCAGTGAAGGTTGGCGTTCTGGTGGCTACACCTTC.

V usage is TRBV7-9 and J usage is TRBJ2-1; either TRBD1 or TRBD2 may supply D (5 bases each). Germline CDR1 reads SEHNR; CDR2 reads FQNEAQ (reference sequence). Between the trimmed V and J ends, which lost 2 bases and 3 bases, there was a span of 11 bases. The CDR3 length is 15 residues. The CDR3 nucleotides are TGTGCCAGCAGCTTACTAGTGGGGGACTACAATGAGCAGTTCTTC. Its translation: CASSLLVGDYNEQFF.

About this clonotype: A read error may explain this, as a much larger clone is one base away. This sequence joins TRBV20-1 and TRBJ2-5, with D possibly being TRBD1 (6 bases). The germline V gene encodes CDR1 DFQATT and CDR2 SNEGSKA (reference sequence). The V end lost 7 bases, the J end lost 11 bases, and 17 bases lay between the germline ends. This CDR3 comprises 11 residues. Written as DNA, the CDR3 is TGCAGTGTTTGGGGGCGCAATGAGCAGTACTTC. It is translated as CSVWGRNEQYF.

The chain employs TRBV27 and TRBJ2-1, with 8 bases aligning to TRBD1. J was trimmed by 4 bases and V by 5 bases; bases with no gene match: 10. The CDR3 length is 16 residues. Germline loops: CDR1 MNHEY, CDR2 SMNVEV (reference sequence). Here the CDR3 reads CASSGGQELIYNEQFF. As DNA, the CDR3 is TGTGCCAGCAGTGGGGGACAGGAGTTGATTTACAATGAGCAGTTCTTC.

This chain uses TRBV28 with TRBJ1-1; 7 nucleotides align to TRBD1. From germline, CDR1 is MDHEN and CDR2 SYDVKM. The CDR3 extends over 15 amino acids. J was trimmed by 5 bases and V by 7 bases; bases with no gene match: 13. The DNA for the CDR3 is TGTGCCAGCATCGGGTGGAGGGGGCGTCGTACTGAAGCTTTCTTT. This sequence encodes CASIGWRGRRTEAFF.

The CDR3 sequence: CSAGSGTGTEQYF. The DNA of the CDR3 is TGCAGCGCCGGGTCGGGGACAGGGACCGAGCAGTACTTC. The gene calls are TRBV29-1 and TRBJ2-7; 9 bases are shared with TRBD1. The CDR3 runs to 13 residues. In germline, CDR1 is SQVTM, CDR2 ANQGSEA. Trimming removed 7 bases from V and 6 bases from J; junction bases left unmatched: 10.